This T cell receptor beta chain was identified in a study of OX40 agonist ivuxolimab in advanced cancers. Overall study: The drug used for patients, ivuxolimab, was an agonistic anti-OX40 (CD134) antibody. Patients receiving dose escalation had hepatocellular carcinoma, melanoma, renal cell or head and neck cancer. Study observations and caveats: At doses 0.1 to 3.0 mg/kg, CD4+ and CD8+ clones expanded.

Assay: immunoSEQ multiplex PCR; the TCRdb copy retains only in-frame clones and omits some. The table records 35,000 to 45,000 clones, around 90% of them present only once. Germline CDR1 and CDR2: SGHDT and YYEEEE. This CDR3 spans 11 amino acids. With 1 base removed from V and 6 bases from J, the gap between germline ends came to 2 bases. The sampling schedule covered blood at baseline, cycle 4 day 1, and cycle 7 day 1. Regarding this clone: The antigen is unknown.

V gene TRBV5-6 combines with J gene TRBJ1-3; D is undetermined. This sequence originates from an adult with an advanced solid tumor such as melanoma, head and neck, liver or kidney cancer. The specimen was CD4+ or CD8+ T cells sorted from blood, collected in a trial of the OX40 agonist ivuxolimab. The CDR3 DNA follows: TGTGCCAGCAGCTTGTTAAACACCATATATTTT. Translating gives CASSLLNTIYF.